Presented here are 29 T cell receptor beta chains from one specimen sequenced in a study of shared clonotypes between healthy human individuals (dated by TCRdb to 2018 to 2021). Receptor libraries were prepared by the immunoSEQ multiplex PCR assay. Here the immuneACCESS table is served through TCRdb, limited to in-frame sequences with V and J called. Missing clones are a known gap in these copies; in checked studies unresolved V genes cover under half, and the rest lacks a known reason. The sample yields around 1,900,000 clones; just under 95% were counted once. The top ten clonotypes cover about 1.7% of the sample. CD8 naive samples were obtained by positive selection for CCR7 among CD45RO-negative cells, yielding a CD45RA+CCR7+ population from which TemRA cells were excluded. The source material was naive CD8+ T cells from PBMCs. The meaning of the sample's cell subset or site label: CD45RA+CCR7+. The receptor set was obtained from a man between 18 and 35 years old in good health. Some clones in this sample may be carry-over from other donors' samples.

Notes on this clone: This sample includes further DNA sequences coding for the same CDR3. This chain joins TRBV2 and TRBJ2-7; no reliable D call. Trimming removed 1 base from V and 1 base from J, with 5 bases in between. From germline, CDR1 is SNHLY and CDR2 FYNNEI. The CDR3 is 13 residues long. CDR3 nucleotide sequence: TGTGCCAGCAGTGAAGAAGCATCCTACGAGCAGTACTTC. Amino acids: CASSEEASYEQYF.

The chain joins TRBV7-2 to TRBJ1-3; D is unclear. V was pared by 3 bases and J by 4 bases, with 13 bases between. Germline V gives CDR1 SGHTA, CDR2 FQGNSA. CDR3 size: 15 residues. CDR3: CASSFAGSLGNTIYF. In DNA, the CDR3 is TGTGCCAGCAGCTTCGCGGGGTCACTCGGAAACACCATATATTTT. Full variable domain (missing parts from reference TRBV7-2 and TRBJ1-3): GAGVSQSPSNKVTEKGKDVELRCDPISGHTALYWYRQSLGQGLEFLIYFQGNSAPDKSGLPSDRFSAERTGGSVSTLTIQRTQQEDSAVYLCASSFAGSLGNTIYFGEGSWLTVV.

This clone was detected only once. The DNA of the CDR3 is TGTGCCAGCAGCTTAGAGTTCCGGGGTACAAACGAGCAGTACTTC. Amino acids: CASSLEFRGTNEQYF. The chain has TRBV11-2 and TRBJ2-7; D possibly corresponds to TRBD2 (5 bases). The V end lost 0 bases, the J end lost 5 bases, and 14 bases lay between the germline ends. Germline loops: CDR1 SGHAT, CDR2 FQNNGV. The CDR3 has 15 residues. The full variable domain, in which reference TRBV11-2 and TRBJ2-7 provide the parts outside the CDR3, is EAGVAQSPRYKIIEKRQSVAFWCNPISGHATLYWYQQILGQGPKLLIQFQNNGVVDDSQLPKDRFSAERLKGVDSTLKIQPAKLEDSAVYLCASSLEFRGTNEQYFGPGTRLTVT.

The chain joins TRBV27 to TRBJ2-3, with D hard to call. CDR3 length equals 14 residues. Germline V gives CDR1 MNHEY, CDR2 SMNVEV (reference sequence). The V end was cut by 5 bases, the J end by 0 bases, with 9 bases between. CDR3 amino acids: CASSPAGSTDTQYF. DNA of the CDR3: TGTGCCAGCAGTCCAGCTGGAAGCACAGATACGCAGTATTTT.

On this clone: Other nucleotide sequences in the sample specify the same CDR3. This sequence joins TRBV19 and TRBJ2-7; D gene uncertain. Germline V CDR1 and CDR2: LNHDA, SQIVND (reference sequence). CDR3 length: 15 amino acids. V lost 3 bases to trimming and J lost 0 bases, with 12 bases between them. The CDR3 coding sequence is TGTGCCAGTAGTATTTCAGGTGGGTCCTCCTACGAGCAGTACTTC. It yields the protein CASSISGGSSYEQYF.

The chain joins TRBV5-1 to TRBJ2-7, with D maybe TRBD1 (5 bases). V was clipped by 3 bases and J by 0 bases, with 10 bases between them. This CDR3 spans 14 amino acids. Germline V gene data show CDR1 as SGHRS and CDR2 as YFSETQ. For the CDR3, the DNA is TGCGCCAGCAGCTCCCCGACAGCCTCCTACGAGCAGTACTTC. The encoded protein is CASSSPTASYEQYF.

The rearrangement uses TRBV6-1 and TRBJ2-1; 10 nucleotides agree with TRBD2. The germline gives CDR1 MNHNS, CDR2 SASEGT. The CDR3 loop spans 18 amino acids. The V and J ends lost 0 bases and 4 bases, in that order; junction bases with no gene match: 9. The CDR3 coding sequence is TGTGCCAGCAGTGAAGCGAAAGCGGGAGGGCTCGGGTACAATGAGCAGTTCTTC. Translating gives CASSEAKAGGLGYNEQFF.

The rearrangement links TRBV7-3 to TRBJ1-3; no definite D call. V lost 1 base and J 4 bases, leaving 11 bases between the germline ends. The CDR3 spans 15 residues. Looked up from germline, CDR1 is SGHTA and CDR2 is FQGTGA. DNA of the CDR3: TGTGCCAGCAGCTTAATGGGAGGACCCGGAAACACCATATATTTT. Amino acids: CASSLMGGPGNTIYF.

The rearrangement uses TRBV9 and TRBJ2-1; 7 bases are a match to TRBD2. The CDR3 extends over 13 amino acids. CDR1 is SGDLS and CDR2 is YYNGEE in the germline V gene. The ends lost 0 bases at V and 9 bases at J; junction bases unmatched: 3. CDR3 amino acids: CASSVGTSSEQFF. The CDR3 nucleotides are TGTGCCAGCAGCGTAGGGACTAGTAGTGAGCAGTTCTTC.

The chain links TRBV2 to TRBJ2-3; D is undetermined. Germline CDR1 reads SNHLY; CDR2 reads FYNNEI. The CDR3 totals 15 residues. V was trimmed by 3 bases and J by 0 bases, leaving 10 bases between them. This chain's CDR3 is CASSDLRESTDTQYF. The CDR3 nucleotides read TGTGCCAGCAGTGATCTGCGCGAGAGCACAGATACGCAGTATTTT.

This chain links TRBV29-1 with TRBJ1-5, with unresolved D. V was pared by 4 bases and J by 0 bases, with 13 bases between. CDR1 and CDR2 from the germline V gene are SQVTM and ANQGSEA. The CDR3 runs to 15 residues. CDR3 DNA: TGCAGCGTTGTGGTGGCAAGTTATAGCAATCAGCCCCAGCATTTT. This encodes CSVVVASYSNQPQHF.

Comments on this clone: Other DNA sequences in the same sample also yield this CDR3. The V and J genes are TRBV7-9 and TRBJ1-1; D is ambiguous. The germline V gene encodes CDR1 SEHNR and CDR2 FQNEAQ (reference sequence). This CDR3 region has 12 residues. V was clipped by 3 bases and J by 3 bases, with 5 bases between them. The CDR3 protein is CASSFADTEAFF. CDR3 DNA: TGTGCCAGCAGCTTTGCAGACACTGAAGCTTTCTTT.

This clone was counted once. The V call is TRBV28, the J call TRBJ2-1; 7 bases are shared with TRBD1. The CDR3 has 13 residues. V lost 3 bases, J lost 7 bases, and 3 bases stayed unmatched. CDR1 is MDHEN and CDR2 is SYDVKM in the germline V gene. CDR3 amino acids: CASSFFRGNEQFF. The CDR3 bases are TGTGCCAGCAGTTTTTTCAGGGGGAATGAGCAGTTCTTC. Together with reference TRBV28 and TRBJ2-1, the CDR3 gives the full variable domain: DVKVTQSSRYLVKRTGEKVFLECVQDMDHENMFWYRQDPGLGLRLIYFSYDVKMKEKGDIPEGYSVSREKKERFSLILESASTNQTSMYLCASSFFRGNEQFFGPGTRLTVL.

The V call is TRBV13, the J call TRBJ2-7; 11 nucleotides match TRBD2. Germline CDR1 and CDR2: PRHDT and FYEKMQ (reference sequence). After removal of 3 bases from V and 3 bases from J, the junction contained 16 bases not matched to a gene. The CDR3 has 19 residues. The CDR3 reads CASSFGGLPGTSGNYEQYF. CDR3 nucleotides: TGTGCCAGCAGCTTCGGCGGTCTCCCTGGGACTAGCGGAAACTACGAGCAGTACTTC.

V gene TRBV29-1 combines with J gene TRBJ2-4; 8 bases map to TRBD1. The CDR3 consists of 11 residues. V dropped 4 bases and J dropped 8; count of bases not matched to a gene: 1. Germline loops: CDR1 SQVTM, CDR2 ANQGSEA. The CDR3 region is CSVAGGDIQYF. For the CDR3, the DNA is TGCAGCGTTGCAGGGGGCGACATTCAGTACTTC.

The chain's CDR3 is CASSLEGTGVTIKPEAFF. CDR3 sequence (DNA): TGTGCCAGCAGCTTAGAGGGGACAGGGGTCACTATTAAGCCGGAAGCTTTCTTT. The V gene is TRBV11-2, the J gene TRBJ1-1; 10 bases line up with TRBD1. Germline V CDR1 and CDR2: SGHAT, FQNNGV. CDR3 length equals 18 residues. V was pared by 0 bases and J by 8 bases, with 15 bases of the junction left unmatched.

V usage is TRBV28 and J usage is TRBJ2-7; perhaps TRBD2 as D (5 bases). Germline-derived CDR1 and CDR2 are MDHEN and SYDVKM. Trimming cost V 4 bases and J 3 bases, with 19 bases left between them. This CDR3 has 16 residues. CDR3 sequence reads: CASSSLDRDSNYEQYF. The CDR3 DNA follows: TGTGCCAGCAGTTCCCTGGACCGGGATAGTAACTACGAGCAGTACTTC.

The chain uses TRBV7-9 and TRBJ1-2; 7 nucleotides match TRBD1. Germline V gene sequence: CDR1 SEHNR, CDR2 FQNEAQ (reference sequence). This CDR3 region has 16 residues. With 5 bases clipped from V and 4 bases from J, the junction kept 13 bases outside the gene matches. CDR3 region: CASSPWTGPQIYGYTF. The CDR3 nucleotides are TGTGCCAGCAGCCCGTGGACAGGCCCCCAAATCTATGGCTACACCTTC.

The V and J genes are TRBV7-9 and TRBJ1-2; tentative D call: TRBD1 (5 bases). The CDR3 extends over 14 amino acids. The V end lost 6 bases, the J end lost 6 bases, and 17 bases lay between the germline ends. The V gene's germline CDR1 is SEHNR and CDR2 FQNEAQ (reference sequence). This chain's CDR3 is CASSSPDSEHGYTF. The CDR3 coding sequence is TGTGCCAGCAGTAGCCCCGACAGCGAACATGGCTACACCTTC. Looking up the rest from reference TRBV7-9 and TRBJ1-2 gives the full variable domain: DTGVSQNPRHKITKRGQNVTFRCDPISEHNRLYWYRQTLGQGPEFLTYFQNEAQLEKSRLLSDRFSAERPKGSFSTLEIQRTEQGDSAMYLCASSSPDSEHGYTFGSGTRLTVV.

J is TRBJ1-2 and V is TRBV28; D is ambiguous. This CDR3 contains 16 residues. V lost 1 base, J lost 4 bases, and 16 bases lay in between. Germline loops: CDR1 MDHEN, CDR2 SYDVKM. This CDR3 reads CASSLSSPGSPYGYTF. The CDR3 DNA follows: TGTGCCAGCAGTTTATCCTCTCCCGGTTCACCCTATGGCTACACCTTC.

The V gene is TRBV7-9, the J gene TRBJ1-4; TRBD1 aligns across 7 bases. Germline V gives CDR1 SEHNR, CDR2 FQNEAQ (reference sequence). The CDR3 consists of 17 residues. V lost 4 bases and J lost 0; bases outside the gene matches: 8. The CDR3 nucleotides read TGTGCCAGCAGCTCCACCCGGCAGGGGGCAACTAATGAAAAACTGTTTTTT. Its translation: CASSSTRQGATNEKLFF.

J is TRBJ2-1 and V is TRBV5-8; D is unclear. Germline V CDR1 and CDR2: SGHTS, YDEGEE. V was pared by 4 bases and J by 8 bases, with 13 bases between. The CDR3 is made up of 13 amino acids. The DNA for the CDR3 is TGTGCCAGCAGCCAAGAGTCGGGCCATGAGCAGTTCTTC. Translation: CASSQESGHEQFF.

As for this clone: The sample has other DNA sequences that encode this CDR3 too. The rearrangement uses TRBV28 and TRBJ2-7; D not certain. The CDR3 is 12 amino acids. CDR1 is MDHEN, CDR2 SYDVKM, per germline. V gave up 2 bases and J gave up 4 bases, with 6 bases separating them. CDR3 DNA: TGTGCCAGCAGTTTAAGGGTATACGAGCAGTACTTC. Its translation is CASSLRVYEQYF.

The chain combines TRBV4-1 with TRBJ2-7; a possible D gene is TRBD2 (6 bases). V shed 1 base and J shed 3 bases, with 10 bases lying between them. CDR1 MGHRA and CDR2 YSYEKL come from the germline V gene. This CDR3 has 14 residues. The CDR3 region is CASSQAGRDYEQYF. Here the CDR3 DNA reads TGCGCCAGCAGCCAAGCGGGGCGGGACTACGAGCAGTACTTC.

The V and J genes are TRBV5-6 and TRBJ2-1, with D unresolved. CDR1 and CDR2 (germline): SGHDT, YYEEEE. The CDR3 contains 11 residues. V lost 2 bases to trimming and J lost 9 bases, with 6 bases between them. This CDR3 is CASSLLTEQFF. The CDR3 bases are TGTGCCAGCAGCTTACTAACTGAGCAGTTCTTC.

To note about this clone: A read error may produce the germline difference seen at one junction end. This specimen includes other DNA sequences encoding the same CDR3. The chain uses TRBV10-3 and TRBJ1-1; D remains ambiguous. CDR1 is ENHRY, CDR2 SYGVKD, per germline. CDR3 length: 13 amino acids. CDR3 residues: CAISESVNTEAFF. CDR3 bases: TGTGCCATCAGCGAGTCAGTGAACACTGAAGCTTTCTTT.

The chain is built from TRBV29-1 and TRBJ2-1, with 9 bases fitting TRBD2. In germline, CDR1 is SQVTM, CDR2 ANQGSEA. The CDR3 sequence is 12 residues long. CDR3 coding DNA: TGCAGGGTTACTAGCGGGTACAATGAGCAGTTCTTC. This sequence encodes CRVTSGYNEQFF.

The sample holds one count of this clone. The chain carries TRBV27 and TRBJ2-7, with TRBD2 matching 15 bases. Germline trimming cut 6 bases from V and 6 bases from J; bases unmatched to any gene: 12. Germline V CDR1 and CDR2: MNHEY, SMNVEV (reference sequence). This CDR3 comprises 17 residues. CDR3 sequence (DNA): TGTGCCAGCAGCACCGTCGGACTAGCGGGAGGGCCCTCCGAGCAGTACTTC. It translates to CASSTVGLAGGPSEQYF.

This clone was detected only once. This sample also contains other DNA sequences that code for the same CDR3. The chain links TRBV18 to TRBJ2-5; D gene ambiguous. Germline CDR1 is KGHSH and CDR2 is LQKENI. V lost 3 bases, J lost 3 bases, and 5 bases lay in between. The CDR3 sequence is 12 residues long. In DNA, the CDR3 is TGTGCCAGCTCACCGCCGAAAGAGACCCAGTACTTC. This codes for CASSPPKETQYF.